Sequencing of this TCR beta chain was carried out in a study of cytomegalovirus exposure and HLA in healthy donors. Notes on the study in general: The majority of CMV-associated TCR beta chains were reported as apparently HLA-restricted in a later analysis. Trimming of TCR beta V- and J-genes showed a link, identified in a later analysis, to a missense DCLRE1C variant.

This clone was observed a handful of times. The antigen is not known. PCR amplification relied on 60 Vbeta primers (plus 13 Jbeta primers). Sequenced by immunoSEQ multiplex PCR; TCRdb stores in-frame clones only, minus some. The data contain around 130,000 clones, around 81% of them singletons. Germline V gene lookup returns CDR1 SGHKS and CDR2 YYEKEE (reference sequence). V dropped 3 bases and J dropped 4 bases, with 13 bases sitting between them. The CDR3 spans 14 residues. J is TRBJ1-2 and V is TRBV5-5; the D is unclear. Sequencing used PBMCs. This receptor was obtained from a woman between 40 and 50 years old in good health and CMV-seronegative. CDR3 region: CASSSEGLFYGYTF. The CDR3 DNA follows: TGTGCCAGCAGCTCGGAAGGACTGTTCTATGGCTACACCTTC. Using reference TRBV5-5 and TRBJ1-2 for the parts outside the CDR3, the full variable domain is DAGVTQSPTHLIKTRGQQVTLRCSPISGHKSVSWYQQVLGQGPQFIFQYYEKEERGRGNFPDRFSARQFPNYSSELNVNALLLGDSALYLCASSSEGLFYGYTFGSGTRLTVV.